Listed below are T cell receptor beta chains from one sample, sequenced in a study of T-cell memory formation after mild COVID-19. TCRdb reanalysed the 5' RACE reads using MiXCR and keeps one entry per CDR3 protein. The sample shows 350,000 or so distinct CDR3 sequences, 10% to 15% of them seen only once. The specimen sequenced was PBMCs or a T cell subset sorted from them (not recorded which). Receptor source: a man aged 18 to 29 who had mild COVID-19 (a few samples of this study predate the infection). Cell type and time point are not known. The CDR3 runs from the conserved cysteine through the conserved F or W. Fields, in order: clone size, D gene, J gene, V gene, CDR3 DNA, CDR3 protein. D genes are given only for firm matches. Size values are once, few and many counts, or a class for expanded clones, and some rows have none.

>NA|NA|TRBJ2-4|TRBV6-1
TGTGCCAGCAGTGAAGCTGCAGGGTTTGTCGGCATTCAGTACTTC
CASSEAAGFVGIQYF
>many|NA|TRBJ1-1|TRBV4-1
TGCGCCAGCAGCCAAGGGGCGGGTAGTACTGAAGCTTTCTTT
CASSQGAGSTEAFF
>few|TRBD1|TRBJ2-5|TRBV29-1
TGCAGCGTTGTAGGGACAGAAGAGACCCAGTACTTC
CSVVGTEETQYF
>few|NA|TRBJ1-2|TRBV4-1
NA
CASSQVGQGANTF
>NA|TRBD1|TRBJ2-7|TRBV12-5
TGTGCTAGTGGACCTCGGGACAGCGGTGCCTACGAGCAGTACTTC
CASGPRDSGAYEQYF
>NA|TRBD1|TRBJ2-2|TRBV10-3
TGTGCCATCAGAGGGACAGGGGTCGCCGGGGAGCTGTTTTTT
CAIRGTGVAGELFF
>NA|TRBD1|TRBJ2-3|TRBV7-2
TGTGCCAGCAGACGTGGACAGGCGATCACAGATACGCAGTATTTT
CASRRGQAITDTQYF
>NA|NA|TRBJ2-2|TRBV10-3
TGTGCCATCAGTGAGTCGGGGGGGAACACCGGGGAGCTGTTTTTT
CAISESGGNTGELFF
>NA|TRBD2|TRBJ2-7|TRBV4-3
TGCGCCAGCAGCCAAGATCCGGGGGGTAGCTCCTACGAGCAGTACTTC
CASSQDPGGSSYEQYF
>NA|TRBD1|TRBJ1-2|TRBV6-5
TGTGCCAGCAGTAGGGACAGGGTTGGCTATGGCTACACCTTC
CASSRDRVGYGYTF
>NA|NA|TRBJ1-5|TRBV6-1
TGTGCCAGCAGTGAATTTGGGGGCAGCTATCAGCCCCAGCATTTT
CASSEFGGSYQPQHF
>NA|NA|TRBJ1-6|TRBV7-2
TGTGCCAGCATCAAAGGCAGGGTTGGTAATTCACCCCTCCACTTT
CASIKGRVGNSPLHF
>NA|NA|TRBJ2-5|TRBV19
TGTGCCAGTAGTAAGGGGGAGACCCAGTACTTC
CASSKGETQYF
>NA|NA|TRBJ1-2|TRBV15
TGTGCCACCAGCATGCCAGGGAGGGGCCAAAGCTACACCTTC
CATSMPGRGQSYTF
>few|TRBD1|TRBJ1-5|TRBV7-6
TGTGCCAGCAGCCCAGGGACAGGGAGGATTCAGCCCCAGCATTTT
CASSPGTGRIQPQHF
>few|NA|TRBJ2-5|TRBV4-1
TGCGCCAGCAGCCCCAAGGAGGGCAGCGTCAGGGCCAGGCAAGAGACCCAGTACTTC
CASSPKEGSVRARQETQYF
>few|NA|TRBJ2-3|TRBV14
TGTGCCAGCAGCCAGGACACTTTCACAGATACGCAGTATTTT
CASSQDTFTDTQYF
>few|NA|TRBJ1-5|TRBV28
TGTGCCAGCAGTTTGCAACACGAGCCCCAGCATTTT
CASSLQHEPQHF
>few|NA|TRBJ2-7|TRBV7-9
TGTGCCAGCAGCTTATACCAAGACGAGCAGTACTTC
CASSLYQDEQYF
>many|NA|TRBJ2-4|TRBV28
TGTGCCAGCAGTCCGAGACTGGGAGCCAAAAACATTCAGTACTTC
CASSPRLGAKNIQYF
>few|NA|TRBJ2-4|TRBV4-3
TGCGCCAGCAGCCAAGAGAGCTCGAGAGCCAAAAACATTCAGTACTTC
CASSQESSRAKNIQYF
>once|NA|TRBJ2-1|TRBV6-5
TGTGCCAGCAGTTACATGCGGCGGGACAGCTCCTACAATGAGCAGTTCTTC
CASSYMRRDSSYNEQFF
>many|NA|TRBJ2-5|TRBV7-8
TGTGCCAGCAGCCCCTCTTTTCGAGGGGTGGAGACCCAGTACTTC
CASSPSFRGVETQYF
>many|TRBD2|TRBJ2-1|TRBV7-2
TGTGCCAGCACCCCGGGACTAGCGAGCAATGAGCAGTTCTTC
CASTPGLASNEQFF
>NA|NA|TRBJ2-2|TRBV29-1
TGCAGCGCCTTGAGGGCCTCGGGCACCGGGGAGCTGTTTTTT
CSALRASGTGELFF
>NA|NA|TRBJ2-3|TRBV5-1
TGCGCCAGCACCCCAACAGGGCCAGATACGCAGTATTTT
CASTPTGPDTQYF
>NA|NA|TRBJ2-3|TRBV15
TGTGCCACCAGCAGAGATCTCGGGGCTGGAGATACGCAGTATTTT
CATSRDLGAGDTQYF
>few|NA|TRBJ2-7|TRBV20-1
TGCAGTGCTCCATCCCCACAGGGCATATTCTACGAGCAGTACTTC
CSAPSPQGIFYEQYF
>few|TRBD2|TRBJ2-2|TRBV7-3
TGTGCCAGCAGCTTAAATCCCTCTAGCGGGGGGGCCGGTACCGGGGAGCTGTTTTTT
CASSLNPSSGGAGTGELFF
>few|TRBD2|TRBJ2-7|TRBV7-3
TGTGCCAGCAGCCCCGATAGCGGGGGGCTCTACGAGCAGTACTTC
CASSPDSGGLYEQYF
>NA|NA|TRBJ1-2|TRBV5-4
TGTGCCACCGGGGTCCGGGATGGCTACACCTTC
CATGVRDGYTF
>few|NA|TRBJ2-7|TRBV20-1
TGCAGTGCTTCACCGGACGGCTACGAGCAGTACTTC
CSASPDGYEQYF
>many|NA|TRBJ1-1|TRBV5-1
TGCGCCAGCAGCTTGGGAACCTCGAACACTGAAGCTTTCTTT
CASSLGTSNTEAFF
>few|NA|TRBJ2-3|TRBV4-1
TGCGCCAGCAGCCAAGTCATCCCTTCGGCGGGGCATCGCACAGATACGCAGTATTTT
CASSQVIPSAGHRTDTQYF
>few|TRBD2|TRBJ2-4|TRBV18
TGTGCCAGCTCACCGACGATTAGCGGGGGGGCTTTTGAGAACATTCAGTACTTC
CASSPTISGGAFENIQYF
>many|NA|TRBJ2-2|TRBV15
TGTGCCACCAGCAGAGTCGGGGGGGAGCTGTTTTTT
CATSRVGGELFF
>NA|NA|TRBJ1-5|TRBV6-5
TGTGCCAGCAGTTACTCCCGGGGGCAGGGTCAGCCCCAGCATTTT
CASSYSRGQGQPQHF
>NA|TRBD2|TRBJ2-5|TRBV6-5
TGTGCCAGCAGTTTGTCGGGACTAGCGGGGCAAGAGACCCAGTACTTC
CASSLSGLAGQETQYF
>NA|NA|TRBJ2-7|TRBV7-2
TGTGCCAGCAGCTTATCAGGGAGGTACTACGAGCAGTACTTC
CASSLSGRYYEQYF
>few|NA|TRBJ2-1|TRBV30
NA
CAWAPGTGLQNPFF
>NA|NA|TRBJ1-1|TRBV7-9
TGTGCCAGCACTAACGAGGGGGACCGGGGAGCTTTCTTT
CASTNEGDRGAFF
>few|NA|TRBJ1-5|TRBV19
TGTGCCAGTAGTTTGGGCAGGCTCAATCAGCCCCAGCATTTT
CASSLGRLNQPQHF
>few|TRBD1|TRBJ2-1|TRBV7-6
TGTGCCAGCAGTCCAACAGGGGGGCCCTACAATGAGCAGTTCTTC
CASSPTGGPYNEQFF
>NA|TRBD2|TRBJ2-1|TRBV6-5
TGTGCCAGCAGCGCTAGCGGGGGATCCTACAATGAGCAGTTCTTC
CASSASGGSYNEQFF
>NA|TRBD1|TRBJ2-1|TRBV7-2
TGTGCCAGCAGCTTACAGGGGGCTGGCGATGAGCAGTTCTTC
CASSLQGAGDEQFF
>NA|NA|TRBJ2-1|TRBV6-1
TGTGCCAGCAGTGAAACAGGGCAGGGTGAGCAGTTCTTC
CASSETGQGEQFF
>few|TRBD1|TRBJ2-7|TRBV6-5
TGTGCCAGCAGTCCACTGGGACAGGGCTACGAGCAGTACTTC
CASSPLGQGYEQYF
>few|TRBD2|TRBJ2-7|TRBV6-5
TGTGCCAGCAGTGAGGGGGTAGCGGGGGTGAACGAGCAGTACTTC
CASSEGVAGVNEQYF
>few|NA|TRBJ1-6|TRBV7-8
TGTGCCAGCAGCCCGGGAGCAGGGGCAATTTCACCCCTCCACTTT
CASSPGAGAISPLHF
>NA|NA|TRBJ2-1|TRBV3-2
TGTGCCAGCAGCCAAGATAAGCACAATGAGCAGTTCTTC
CASSQDKHNEQFF
>few|NA|TRBJ2-5|TRBV6-5
TGTGCCAGCAGTTACTTTGCGGAAGAGACCCAGTACTTC
CASSYFAEETQYF
>NA|NA|TRBJ2-7|TRBV27
TGTGCCAGCAGTTGGTCACAAAGGAGCTCCTACGAGCAGTACTTC
CASSWSQRSSYEQYF
>few|TRBD1|TRBJ1-1|TRBV5-1
TGCGCCAGCAGCGTAAGACAGGGTTTAACGAACACTGAAGCTTTCTTT
CASSVRQGLTNTEAFF